What follows describes a single T cell receptor beta chain. The entry originates in a study of blood T cell repertoires in COVID-19. Overall study: Samples representing acute and convalescent COVID-19 were sourced from the United States, Italy and Spain. In each case, the material was cDNA or gDNA derived from T cells, B-cell-depleted T cells, or PBMCs.

The CDR3 spans 13 residues. The germline gives CDR1 SGHRS, CDR2 YFSETQ. Trimming removed 5 bases from V and 0 bases from J, with 9 bases in between. Original data processing: Estimation of nucleated cell counts relied on the amplification of reference gene primers. Sequenced by immunoSEQ multiplex PCR; TCRdb stores in-frame clones only, minus some. For V, J and clone size, that table is used; D and trimming come from the DNA. Counted here are under 300,000 clones, roughly four fifths occurring once; the ten biggest clones make up about 2%. Material for sequencing was peripheral blood. This sequence joins TRBV5-1 and TRBJ2-7, with D uncertain. This sequence was found in a man under 40 who had recovered from COVID-19. The CDR3 is CASRRSLSYEQYF. The CDR3 DNA follows: TGCGCCAGCAGAAGATCACTCTCCTACGAGCAGTACTTC.